This paragraph covers one T cell receptor beta chain sequence. The antigen it binds to is not known. There are no base qualities to consult, and no much larger clone falls within one base. CDR1 and CDR2 (MDHEN, SYDVKM) derive from the germline V gene. Taken from cysteine to phenylalanine, the CDR3 has 15 residues. Solely the CDR3 DNA is kept, with 45 bases framed from the first base. V sheds 6 bases and J sheds 0 bases, leaving 15 bases between their ends. This record comes from a study of shared clonotypes between healthy human individuals (dated by TCRdb to 2020 to 2021). General notes on the study: The cohort comprised a couple of women and a few men aged 18 to 49 years. Per donor, three plates each were used for CD4 naive and CD4 memory, two for CD8 naive, and one for CD8 memory. Different laboratories and diverse techniques were used to prepare libraries and sequence TCR repertoires, to increase sequencing depth and limit assay-specific biases. Per donor, leukapheresis produced somewhere between about 0.94 and 9 billion PBMCs. To estimate repertoire size and how much clonotype sharing occurs between individuals, the study deeply sequenced the blood TCR repertoires of 4 to 6 healthy adults. General study outcomes and caveats: Compared with non-shared clonotypes, clonotypes shared by all four sorted-subset donors had higher generation probabilities. Sharing across several donors was observed for around 5% of naive CD4, over 3% of naive CD8, 2% to 2.5% of memory CD4, and 0.4% of memory CD8 clonotypes. Sampling was restricted to blood, and TCR repertoires in tissues likely differ from the TCR repertoires found in blood. Based on pairwise subsampling, the degree of clonotype sharing among donors was expected to be affected by sequencing depth. Estimated clonotype richness was generally larger for naive than for memory subsets. Because the study included a small number of donors, the genetic and exposure-history diversity represented was limited. Even with the large sequencing depth, rarefaction of the sorted-subset datasets indicated that sequencing was incomplete.

For the CD8 naive samples, CD45RO-negative cells were positively selected for CCR7, yielding a CD45RA+CCR7+ population from which TemRA cells were excluded. Healthy HIV-negative adults with no recently reported acute infections or vaccinations were included as donors. Only Caucasian adults living in Nashville, Tennessee, USA were represented among the donors. Blood was obtained by leukapheresis, after which PBMCs were separated by Ficoll-Histopaque density gradient centrifugation and cryopreserved in liquid nitrogen vapor phase. Analytical flow cytometry was used to check the purity and quantity of each magnetically sorted T cell population. Genomic DNA was isolated from each sorted fraction and quantified by UV absorbance on a Nanodrop 2000c. Using the deep immunoSEQ assay, multiplex PCR amplified TCR CDR3 regions from genomic DNA. For each cell subset, the extracted genomic DNA was distributed evenly across all wells of several immunoSEQ 96-well plates, and each plate served as one replicate. For sorted subsets, each replicate PCR was loaded with 200 ng genomic DNA, equivalent to about 30,000 T cell genomes. The purified libraries were quantified using a Qubit 3.0 fluorometer, sized with a Bioanalyzer 2100, and then quantified again using the KAPA Library Quantification kit. Each immunoSEQ 96-well plate was sequenced on its own single-read 150-cycle Illumina NextSeq 550 flow cell. The authors' analysis ran thus. Because the immunoSEQ output held only junctional sequences and lacked quality scores, the filtering could not match the filtering applied to full-length reads. To assign V/J genes and CDR3, sequences were annotated using PyIR, a Python wrapper for IgBLAST v1.9, with IMGT germline references. Reads were filtered out if the reads had weak V/J assignments (E-value above 1e-6), no CDR3, stop codons, out-of-frame junctions, or ambiguous translated residues. V3J clonotypes were defined as sequences sharing the same inferred V gene, J gene, and CDR3 amino acid sequence. The percentage overlap between two repertoires was calculated by dividing the number of shared unique clonotypes by the size of the smaller repertoire. Repertoire richness was assessed with RTK rarefaction, the Chao1 estimator, and Recon v2.1 estimates of unobserved clonotypes. Generation probabilities were computed with OLGA for all TCRbeta clonotypes obtained by the gDNA method from a few donors. Here the immuneACCESS table is served through TCRdb, limited to in-frame sequences with V and J called. Missing clones are a known gap in these copies; in checked studies unresolved V genes cover under half, and the rest lacks a known reason. The V and J calls and clone size were taken over from that table, and D and trimming were inferred from the DNA. This sample lists a few million clones; 93% were detected once. The ten largest clones represent about 1.6% of the sample.

This clonotype originated in a man younger than 35 in good health. Some clones in this sample may be carry-over from other donors' samples. The material sequenced was naive CD8+ T cells from PBMCs. What the cell subset or site label conveys for this sample: CD45RA+CCR7+. Recombination linked TRBV28 to TRBJ2-7; the D gene could be either TRBD1 or TRBD2, each agreeing at 5 bases. The DNA sequence reads TGTGCCAGCAGGCTCGGGGCCACCCGCTCCTACGAGCAGTACTTC. It translates to CASRLGATRSYEQYF.